This T cell receptor beta chain originates from a study of T and B cells in COVID-19 patients. In the study overall: Critical illness requiring mechanical ventilation or extracorporeal membrane oxygenation affected 12 of 20 active-infection patients.

Multiplex PCR with BIOMED2 TRB-A/B primer pools amplified TRB rearrangements. TCRdb redid the calling of the multiplex PCR reads with MiXCR, one entry per CDR3 protein. In the table there are around 9,000 distinct CDR3 sequences, approximately 33% of which are singletons. From blood, about 240-550 ng of genomic DNA served as TRB template. Germline-derived CDR1 and CDR2 are LGHNA and YNFKEQ. The CDR3 totals 15 residues. Trimming cost V 6 bases and J 4 bases; bases outside gene matches: 8. The sequencing sample was made of blood. The TCR was taken from a human donor who had recovered from COVID-19. The chain has TRBV4-2 and TRBJ1-4, with 7 bases identical to TRBD1. The CDR3 loop is CASRSEGAGNEKLFF. The CDR3 bases are TGTGCCAGCAGGAGTGAGGGGGCTGGTAATGAAAAACTGTTTTTT.